This T cell receptor (beta chain) was captured by sequencing in a study of blood T cell repertoires in COVID-19. Study-level background: Sites across the United States, Italy and Spain contributed samples from acute and convalescent COVID-19.

Germline V gene sequence: CDR1 MNHEY, CDR2 SVGAGI. The CDR3 loop spans 12 amino acids. V was shortened by 6 bases and J by 1 base, with 6 bases between the two germline ends. Only in-frame clones appear in the TCRdb table, and some are missing; sequencing was by immunoSEQ multiplex PCR. The repertoire consists of fewer than 250,000 clones, with about four fifths occurring once and the leading ten covering 2.5% to 3%. The receptor was isolated from a woman between 35 and 50 years old with active or convalescent COVID-19. Sequencing used peripheral blood. The rearrangement links TRBV6-5 to TRBJ1-1, with D uncertain. CDR3 sequence reads: CASSTPNTEAFF. DNA of the CDR3: TGTGCCAGCAGCACACCGAACACTGAAGCTTTCTTT.